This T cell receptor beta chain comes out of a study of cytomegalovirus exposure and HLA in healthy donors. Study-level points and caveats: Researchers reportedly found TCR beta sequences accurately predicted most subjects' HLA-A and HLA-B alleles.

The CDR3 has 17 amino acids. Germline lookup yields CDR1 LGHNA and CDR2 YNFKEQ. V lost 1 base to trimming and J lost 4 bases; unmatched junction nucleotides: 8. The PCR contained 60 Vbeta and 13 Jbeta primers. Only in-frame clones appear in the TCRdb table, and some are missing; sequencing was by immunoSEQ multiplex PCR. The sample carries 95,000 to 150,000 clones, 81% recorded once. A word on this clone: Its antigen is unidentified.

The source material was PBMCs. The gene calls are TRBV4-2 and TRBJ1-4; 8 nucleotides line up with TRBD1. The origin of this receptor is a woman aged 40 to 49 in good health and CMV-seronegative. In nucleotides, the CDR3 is TGTGCCAGCAGCCAAGGAGGGTGGGGACAGGATAATGAAAAACTGTTTTTT. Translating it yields CASSQGGWGQDNEKLFF.